These 10 T cell receptor beta chains came from one sample sequenced in a study of blood T cell repertoires in COVID-19. Measured with immunoSEQ multiplex PCR; TCRdb has only the in-frame clones, and not every one. The sample has fewer than 400,000 clones, around nine tenths seen once. The sample consisted of PBMCs or T cells enriched from blood (not recorded which). These receptors originate from a woman in her twenties or thirties who had recovered from COVID-19.

This clone showed up just a few times. This rearrangement joins TRBV28 to TRBJ1-5, with D tentatively TRBD1 (6 bases). V was cut by 7 bases and J by 3 bases, with 13 bases left in between. This CDR3 region has 14 residues. Looked up from germline, CDR1 is MDHEN and CDR2 is SYDVKM. The CDR3 sequence is CASTLGGNNQPQHF. In DNA form, the CDR3 reads TGTGCCAGCACCCTAGGGGGAAACAATCAGCCCCAGCATTTT.

This chain connects TRBV7-2 to TRBJ1-3; D is undetermined. Deletions cut 0 bases from V and 5 bases from J, with 8 bases between. This CDR3 spans 14 amino acids. CDR1 SGHTA and CDR2 FQGNSA come from the germline V gene. CDR3 sequence (DNA): TGTGCCAGCAGCTTAGCGCCCGGGAGAAACACCATATATTTT. It codes for CASSLAPGRNTIYF.

The V call is TRBV2, the J call TRBJ1-3, with D unclear. This CDR3 spans 18 amino acids. Germline V CDR1 and CDR2: SNHLY, FYNNEI. V was pared by 7 bases and J by 1 base, with 23 bases between. The CDR3 protein is CASNSPPRKDASGNTIYF. The CDR3 DNA sequence: TGTGCCAGCAATTCCCCCCCTAGGAAGGATGCTTCTGGAAACACCATATATTTT.

The V call is TRBV5-4, the J call TRBJ2-7; 8 bases map to TRBD2. Germline V gene sequence: CDR1 SGHNT, CDR2 YYREEE (reference sequence). The CDR3 totals 14 residues. The V gene end was trimmed by 4 bases and the J gene end by 6 bases; junction bases not matched to a gene: 9. For the CDR3, the DNA is TGTGCCAGCAGCCCGCCCGGGAGGGTACGCGAGCAGTACTTC. Residues: CASSPPGRVREQYF.

In DNA, the CDR3 is TGTGCCAGCAGCCCCGGGAGGGGGGGGCTCACCGGGGAGCTGTTTTTT. Translated: CASSPGRGGLTGELFF. The chain recombines TRBV6-2 or TRBV6-3 with TRBJ2-2; 8 bases map to TRBD2. From germline, CDR1 is MNHEY and CDR2 SVGEGT. V trimming: 6 bases; J trimming: 4 bases; junction bases outside the gene matches: 10. This CDR3 spans 16 amino acids.

This chain uses TRBV12-3 or TRBV12-4 with TRBJ1-6; no clear D gene. This CDR3 region has 12 residues. Trimming shortened V by 1 base and J by 14 bases, and 9 bases separated the two germline ends. As DNA, the CDR3 is TGTGCCAGCAGTTTAGTCCCTCACACCCTCCACTTT. Its translation: CASSLVPHTLHF.

This chain links TRBV6-1 with TRBJ2-1; TRBD2 matches 8 bases. CDR3 length equals 15 residues. Losses at the gene ends were 2 bases for V and 8 bases for J; bases not matched to a gene: 8. The germline V gene encodes CDR1 MNHNS and CDR2 SASEGT. CDR3 in amino acids: CASSEPGLVRDEQFF. CDR3 bases: TGTGCCAGCAGTGAACCGGGACTAGTAAGAGATGAGCAGTTCTTC.

The chain carries TRBV20-1 and TRBJ2-5; TRBD1 aligns across 7 bases. This CDR3 region has 11 residues. Losses at the gene ends were 6 bases for V and 3 bases for J; bases not matched to a gene: 1. Germline values: CDR1 DFQATT, CDR2 SNEGSKA (reference sequence). CDR3 loop: CSAGTEETQYF. The CDR3 DNA reads as TGCAGTGCAGGGACAGAAGAGACCCAGTACTTC.

This clone was recorded only once. J is TRBJ2-7 and V is TRBV7-9, with 7 bases lining up with TRBD1. Per the germline V gene, CDR1 is SEHNR and CDR2 is FQNEAQ (reference sequence). The ends lost 0 bases at V and 2 bases at J; junction bases unmatched: 7. This CDR3 spans 16 amino acids. Here the CDR3 DNA reads TGTGCCAGCAGCTTAGCGAGGACAGGTACCCCCTACGAGCAGTACTTC. This translates into CASSLARTGTPYEQYF.

The chain uses TRBV29-1 and TRBJ1-1; D is unclear. The CDR3 covers 10 residues. Germline V gene sequence: CDR1 SQVTM, CDR2 ANQGSEA. The V end lost 6 bases, the J end lost 2 bases, and 4 bases lay between the germline ends. This CDR3 reads CSVANTEAFF. DNA for the CDR3: TGCAGCGTGGCCAACACTGAAGCTTTCTTT.